Below, 7 T cell receptor beta chains from the same sample are listed, as sequenced in a study of human CD8 memory T cell subsets. UMI-labeled 5' RACE was used, and it produced the TCR beta libraries. Using the 5' RACE reads, TCRdb records one entry per CDR3 protein without DNA. This sample's clone table lists roughly 10,000 distinct CDR3 sequences. The material sequenced was CD8+ T cells from PBMCs. The receptors were sampled from a human donor in good health.

This chain uses TRBV5-4 with TRBJ1-6. Germline CDR1 SGHNT, CDR2 YYREEE (reference sequence). The CDR3 consists of 16 residues. CDR3 amino acids: CASSKGGVSYNSPLHF.

The chain is built from TRBV4-3 and TRBJ2-5; lacking DNA, the TRBD2 call made by TCRdb goes unchecked. CDR3 length: 14 amino acids. The germline gives CDR1 LGHNA, CDR2 YSLEER. CDR3 loop: CASSPGTLGETQYF.

This chain connects TRBV9 to TRBJ2-5; TCRdb calls TRBD2, which cannot be checked without DNA. The germline CDR1 and CDR2 sequences are SGDLS and YYNGEE. This CDR3 contains 14 residues. The CDR3: CASSAGLPQETQYF.

J is TRBJ1-1 and V is TRBV19; TCRdb gives TRBD1 as the D gene, but with no DNA this cannot be confirmed. Germline V lookup: CDR1 LNHDA, CDR2 SQIVND (reference sequence). The CDR3 has 15 amino acids. The CDR3 sequence: CASSMGQGLHTEAFF.

The genes are TRBV1 and TRBJ1-5; checking the TCRdb D call of TRBD1 is not possible without DNA. TRBV1 is classified as a pseudogene. The CDR3 spans 17 residues. This CDR3 reads CTSSQGVGGMCNQPQHF.

The CDR3 here is CSARVQRTEGEQYF. The J gene is TRBJ2-7, the V gene TRBV20-1. Germline CDR1 DFQATT, CDR2 SNEGSKA (reference sequence). CDR3 size: 14 residues.

Considering frequency, this clonotype is medium-sized. The V gene is TRBV7-2, the J gene TRBJ2-7; TCRdb calls TRBD2, which cannot be checked without DNA. Germline loops: CDR1 SGHTA, CDR2 FQGNSA. This CDR3 has 15 residues. The CDR3 is CASSPRWVAGDEQYF.